In its sample, the clone carrying this TCR beta chain was seen once. What it recognizes is unknown. The data stem from a study of cytomegalovirus exposure and HLA in healthy donors. The V and J ends lost 1 base and 0 bases respectively, with 10 bases between them. The germline V gene has CDR1 MGHRA and CDR2 YSYEKL. The CDR3 has 15 residues. The study ran its PCR with 60 Vbeta and 13 Jbeta primers. Here immunoSEQ multiplex PCR was the method, and the copy in TCRdb shows in-frame clones only, minus some. The sample shows 150,000 to 200,000 clones, over 70% of them seen only once. Study-wide points: Later analysis identified about 17,000 TCR beta sequences associated with HLA alleles, using a false discovery rate threshold of 0.05.

The V call is TRBV4-1, the J call TRBJ2-7; D possibly corresponds to TRBD1 (5 bases). The sequenced sample was PBMCs. The origin of this receptor is a male donor in good health and CMV-seropositive. The CDR3 nucleotides read TGCGCCAGCAGCCAAGGGGCAGGGAACTCCTACGAGCAGTACTTC. Its translation is CASSQGAGNSYEQYF.